The 22 T cell receptor beta chains in this list originate from one sample, sequenced in a study of cytomegalovirus exposure and HLA in healthy donors. The method was immunoSEQ multiplex PCR; TCRdb's version includes in-frame clones alone and lacks a portion of them. The table shows around 130,000 clones, with just under 90% occurring only once. Material for sequencing was PBMCs. All receptors derive from a man aged 30 to 39 in good health and CMV-seronegative.

This clone has only one observation. The DNA of the CDR3 is TGTGCCAGCAGCGCCGGGACAGATAATCAGCCCCAGCATTTT. Translating gives CASSAGTDNQPQHF. The chain couples TRBV9 to TRBJ1-5; 7 bases match TRBD1. V trimming: 3 bases; J trimming: 4 bases; junction bases outside the gene matches: 4. This CDR3 contains 14 residues. CDR1 and CDR2 from the germline V gene are SGDLS and YYNGEE.

This sequence joins TRBV28 and TRBJ1-6; TRBD1 might be the D (5 bases). The V end was cut by 7 bases, the J end by 7 bases, with 17 bases between. Germline CDR1 reads MDHEN; CDR2 reads SYDVKM. The length of the CDR3 is 15 residues. CDR3 coding DNA: TGTGCCAGCACACCACGCGGGGCAGGGAATTCACCCCTCCACTTT. Protein: CASTPRGAGNSPLHF.

The sample holds a few counts of this clone. The chain links TRBV28 to TRBJ1-1; no reliable D call. Germline V gene sequence: CDR1 MDHEN, CDR2 SYDVKM. Trimming removed 6 bases from V and 3 bases from J, with 11 bases in between. The CDR3 covers 13 residues. The CDR3 nucleotides are TGTGCCAGCAGGCCCGGGAGGGACACTGAAGCTTTCTTT. Translation gives CASRPGRDTEAFF. Based on the CDR3 plus reference TRBV28 and TRBJ1-1, the full variable domain is DVKVTQSSRYLVKRTGEKVFLECVQDMDHENMFWYRQDPGLGLRLIYFSYDVKMKEKGDIPEGYSVSREKKERFSLILESASTNQTSMYLCASRPGRDTEAFFGQGTRLTVV.

As DNA, the CDR3 is TGTGCCAGCAAACAAGGCGGAACAAATGAGCAGTTCTTC. It specifies CASKQGGTNEQFF. The genes are TRBV28 and TRBJ2-1; D is uncertain. The germline gives CDR1 MDHEN, CDR2 SYDVKM. Trimming left V 7 bases short and J 7 bases short, with 14 bases between. The CDR3 is made up of 13 amino acids.

The rearrangement links TRBV18 to TRBJ1-1; weak D call: TRBD1 (5 bases). The germline V gene has CDR1 KGHSH and CDR2 LQKENI. The CDR3 is 12 amino acids. V lost 4 bases to trimming and J lost 6 bases, with 9 bases between them. The CDR3 spells CASSQKGSEAFF. CDR3 DNA: TGTGCCAGCTCACAAAAGGGGTCTGAAGCTTTCTTT.

J is TRBJ1-1 and V is TRBV28, with D possibly matching TRBD1 (5 bases). Germline CDR1 MDHEN, CDR2 SYDVKM. Trimming removed 1 base from V and 3 bases from J, with 18 bases in between. The CDR3 has 17 amino acids. The CDR3 DNA reads TGTGCCAGCAGTTTATATAGGAGGGGTGGGACGTACACTGAAGCTTTCTTT. Encoded protein: CASSLYRRGGTYTEAFF.

The chain has TRBV2 and TRBJ2-7; perhaps TRBD1 as D (7 bases). Deletions cut 7 bases from V and 5 bases from J, with 15 bases between. Germline V gives CDR1 SNHLY, CDR2 FYNNEI. The CDR3 has 13 residues. The CDR3 DNA sequence: TGTGCCAGCACCGGTACAGGGGAGGACGAGCAGTACTTC. It specifies CASTGTGEDEQYF. Variable domain in full (rest from reference TRBV2 and TRBJ2-7): EPEVTQTPSHQVTQMGQEVILRCVPISNHLYFYWYRQILGQKVEFLVSFYNNEISEKSEIFDDQFSVERPDGSNFTLKIRSTKLEDSAMYFCASTGTGEDEQYFGPGTRLTVT.

This sequence joins TRBV19 and TRBJ1-1; tentative D call: TRBD1 (6 bases). Trimming took 6 bases from V and 0 from J, leaving 14 bases between them. In germline, CDR1 is LNHDA, CDR2 SQIVND (reference sequence). The CDR3 spans 15 residues. As DNA, the CDR3 is TGTGCCAGTAGCCCACACAGGGATATGAACACTGAAGCTTTCTTT. Protein sequence: CASSPHRDMNTEAFF.

This clone was seen a few times. This rearrangement joins TRBV18 to TRBJ2-2; D is uncertain. The CDR3 runs to 16 residues. V lost 6 bases and J 0 bases, leaving 14 bases between the germline ends. Germline V gives CDR1 KGHSH, CDR2 LQKENI. CDR3 sequence reads: CASSPSPGSNTGELFF. The CDR3 DNA reads as TGTGCCAGCTCTCCCAGTCCGGGTTCGAACACCGGGGAGCTGTTTTTT.

This sequence joins TRBV16 and TRBJ2-4, with D possibly TRBD1 on 6 matching bases. This CDR3 comprises 13 residues. Germline CDR1 is KGHSY and CDR2 is FQNENV. Trimming shortened V by 2 bases and J by 6 bases, and 8 bases separated the two germline ends. CDR3 DNA: TGTGCCAGCAGCCAAGGACAGCGAAACATTCAGTACTTC. Encoded protein: CASSQGQRNIQYF.

The chain joins TRBV18 to TRBJ1-1; 10 nucleotides align to TRBD1. V gave up 1 base and J gave up 0 bases; unmatched junction bases: 8. Per the germline V gene, CDR1 is KGHSH and CDR2 is LQKENI. CDR3 size: 18 residues. CDR3 sequence reads: CASSPRPGQGLLNTEAFF. As DNA, the CDR3 is TGTGCCAGCTCACCACGCCCGGGACAGGGGCTTCTGAACACTGAAGCTTTCTTT.

The chain links TRBV7-8 to TRBJ2-5; D not certain. From germline, CDR1 is SGHVS and CDR2 FQNEAQ. The CDR3 consists of 16 residues. Between the trimmed V and J ends, which lost 1 base and 5 bases, there was a span of 17 bases. The CDR3 DNA reads as TGTGCCAGCAGCTTAGATTTGCGGCTAACGCGGGAGACCCAGTACTTC. This sequence encodes CASSLDLRLTRETQYF.

The rearrangement uses TRBV18 and TRBJ2-7; TRBD2 might be the D (7 bases). V lost 3 bases, J lost 1 base, and 13 bases lay in between. The CDR3 runs 15 residues. Germline CDR1 KGHSH, CDR2 LQKENI. CDR3 nucleotide sequence: TGTGCCAGCTCACCCGGGGCGGGGGCTTCCTACGAGCAGTACTTC. Translating it yields CASSPGAGASYEQYF.

The chain has TRBV5-4 and TRBJ2-1; tentatively, D is TRBD2 (5 bases). Germline V lookup: CDR1 SGHNT, CDR2 YYREEE (reference sequence). Trimming took 6 bases from V and 9 from J, leaving 10 bases between them. The CDR3 length is 11 residues. CDR3 nucleotides: TGTGCCAGCACCTCCACTAGTGAGCAGTTCTTC. This sequence encodes CASTSTSEQFF.

The CDR3 loop is CASSWAVQSTDTQYF. The DNA of the CDR3 is TGTGCCAGCAGCTGGGCAGTCCAGAGCACAGATACGCAGTATTTT. This sequence joins TRBV11-2 and TRBJ2-3; no firm D call. V lost 4 bases and J lost 0, with 11 bases in between. The CDR3 is 15 residues long. The germline CDR1 and CDR2 sequences are SGHAT and FQNNGV.

The rearrangement links TRBV29-1 to TRBJ2-7, with D tentatively TRBD1 (5 bases). The CDR3 is 13 residues long. V lost 4 bases and J lost 5, with 15 bases in between. Germline V gene lookup returns CDR1 SQVTM and CDR2 ANQGSEA. Here the CDR3 reads CSVAPLGQNEQYF. The CDR3 nucleotides are TGCAGCGTTGCTCCCCTCGGACAAAACGAGCAGTACTTC.

The rearrangement uses TRBV5-6 and TRBJ1-1, with D perhaps TRBD1 (6 bases). Germline CDR1 SGHDT, CDR2 YYEEEE. V was trimmed by 4 bases and J by 1 base, leaving 14 bases between them. CDR3 length: 15 residues. CDR3 amino acids: CASSIPATGNTEAFF. The CDR3 nucleotides are TGTGCCAGCAGCATTCCTGCGACAGGGAACACTGAAGCTTTCTTT.

The J gene is TRBJ1-5, the V gene TRBV19; D unresolved. CDR1 is LNHDA, CDR2 SQIVND, per germline (reference sequence). V lost 7 bases and J 0 bases, leaving 10 bases between the germline ends. This CDR3 region has 14 residues. The CDR3 reads CASKLISSNQPQHF. The CDR3 DNA reads as TGTGCCAGTAAGCTAATCTCTAGCAATCAGCCCCAGCATTTT.

CDR3 amino acids: CASSLRGGAPDNEQFF. DNA for the CDR3: TGTGCCAGCAGCTTGCGAGGGGGGGCGCCTGACAATGAGCAGTTCTTC. This chain uses TRBV7-8 with TRBJ2-1; D is possibly TRBD2 (7 bases). V lost 3 bases and J 5 bases, leaving 17 bases between the germline ends. The CDR3 spans 16 residues. Germline CDR1 reads SGHVS; CDR2 reads FQNEAQ.

The chain combines TRBV7-9 with TRBJ2-1; 8 bases line up with TRBD1. CDR3 length: 16 residues. V was pared by 1 base and J by 1 base, with 3 bases of the junction left unmatched. Looked up from germline, CDR1 is SEHNR and CDR2 is FQNEAQ (reference sequence). This CDR3 is CASSLDGTGSYNEQFF. CDR3 DNA: TGTGCCAGCAGCTTAGATGGGACAGGATCCTACAATGAGCAGTTCTTC.

The chain carries TRBV7-3 and TRBJ2-2; no clear D gene. The germline CDR1 and CDR2 sequences are SGHTA and FQGTGA. The CDR3 has 12 amino acids. Between the trimmed V and J ends, which lost 2 bases and 7 bases, there was a span of 5 bases. The CDR3 bases are TGTGCCAGCAGCTTATACAGCGGGGAGCTGTTTTTT. Residues: CASSLYSGELFF.

This clone was seen once. CDR3 region: CASSYGTGVGDGYTF. The CDR3 DNA reads TGTGCCAGCAGTTACGGGACAGGGGTGGGGGATGGCTACACCTTC. V gene TRBV6-5 combines with J gene TRBJ1-2; TRBD1 aligns across 10 bases. CDR3 size: 15 residues. The V gene end was trimmed by 2 bases and the J gene end by 6 bases; junction bases not matched to a gene: 6. Germline CDR1 reads MNHEY; CDR2 reads SVGAGI.